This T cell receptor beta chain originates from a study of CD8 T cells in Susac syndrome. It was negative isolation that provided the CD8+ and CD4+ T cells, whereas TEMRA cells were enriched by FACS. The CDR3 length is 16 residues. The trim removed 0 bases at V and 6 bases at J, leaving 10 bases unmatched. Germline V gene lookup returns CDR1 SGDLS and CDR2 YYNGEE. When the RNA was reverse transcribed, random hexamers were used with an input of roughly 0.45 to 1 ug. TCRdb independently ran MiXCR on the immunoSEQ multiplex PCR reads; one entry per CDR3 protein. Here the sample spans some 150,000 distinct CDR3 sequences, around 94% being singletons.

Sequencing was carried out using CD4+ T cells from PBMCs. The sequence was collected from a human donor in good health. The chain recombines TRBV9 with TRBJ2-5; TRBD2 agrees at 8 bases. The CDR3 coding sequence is TGTGCCAGCAGCGTAGATCCAGCGGGAGCGCTTAAGACCCAGTACTTC. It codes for CASSVDPAGALKTQYF.